This T cell receptor (beta chain) was sequenced during a study of T cells after yellow fever vaccination. On this clonotype: Its specificity is not known.

For TCR, cDNA came from 5'RACE template switching, which added a universal primer site and UMIs. One entry per CDR3 protein, called by TCRdb with MiXCR from the 5' RACE reads. This sample has 300,000 or so distinct CDR3 sequences, with 6.8% found just once. Study-level findings and limits: Clonotype sharing between CD4 and CD8 compartments was small. Weaker overall, the secondary response nonetheless peaked faster (day 5 versus 15).

This receptor was taken from a man between 18 and 35 years old who received the YFV17D yellow fever vaccine. This specimen was PBMCs, taken 45 days after the first yellow fever vaccination.

This chain's CDR3 is CASSPPGDQPQHF. The CDR3 region has the DNA TGTGCCAGCTCACCCCCAGGGGATCAGCCCCAGCATTTT. The chain is built from TRBV18 and TRBJ1-5; possibly TRBD1 for D (6 bases). The germline V gene has CDR1 KGHSH and CDR2 LQKENI. There are 13 residues in the CDR3. V lost 3 bases, J lost 5 bases, and 8 bases lay in between.